A selection of T cell receptor beta chains follows, all from one sample in a study of blood T cell repertoires in COVID-19. TCRdb keeps only in-frame clones here, not all; method: immunoSEQ multiplex PCR. The table has roughly 120,000 clones, about 83% seen once; the top ten hold roughly 3.9%. Sequencing was carried out using peripheral blood. The source of these receptors is a man aged 55 to 70 with acute or convalescent COVID-19. The CDR3 runs from the conserved cysteine through the conserved F or W. Fields, in order: V gene, J gene, clone size, D gene, CDR3 protein, CDR3 DNA. D genes are given only for firm matches. Only some rows state a clone size, as once, few, many or a class for expanded clones.

v_call: TRBV7-6; j_call: TRBJ2-7; clone_size: .; d_call: TRBD2; cdr3_aa: CASSDRAGGNYEQYF; cdr3_nt: TGTGCCAGCAGCGACCGGGCCGGGGGGAACTACGAGCAGTACTTC
v_call: TRBV7-9; j_call: TRBJ2-7; clone_size: many; d_call: TRBD2; cdr3_aa: CASSLSGRSYEQYF; cdr3_nt: TGTGCCAGCAGCTTAAGCGGGAGATCCTACGAGCAGTACTTC
v_call: TRBV15; j_call: TRBJ1-2; clone_size: few; d_call: .; cdr3_aa: CATSRDRAGGLTGYTF; cdr3_nt: TGTGCCACCAGCAGGGATCGGGCAGGCGGGCTTACTGGCTACACCTTC
v_call: TRBV28; j_call: TRBJ1-4; clone_size: .; d_call: .; cdr3_aa: CASSLYMTGNNEKLFF; cdr3_nt: TGTGCCAGCAGTTTGTATATGACAGGCAATAATGAAAAACTGTTTTTT
v_call: TRBV9; j_call: TRBJ1-1; clone_size: .; d_call: TRBD1; cdr3_aa: CASSGGQGGTEAFF; cdr3_nt: TGTGCCAGCAGCGGCGGACAGGGAGGCACTGAAGCTTTCTTT
v_call: TRBV21-1; j_call: TRBJ2-7; clone_size: .; d_call: .; cdr3_aa: CASSKALGLLPTSFSYEQYF; cdr3_nt: TGTGCCAGCAGCAAAGCGCTGGGATTACTTCCAACTAGCTTTTCCTACGAGCAGTACTTC
v_call: TRBV28; j_call: TRBJ1-1; clone_size: .; d_call: .; cdr3_aa: CASSYDRLLSEAFF; cdr3_nt: TGTGCCAGCAGTTACGACAGGCTCCTCTCTGAAGCTTTCTTT
v_call: TRBV5-4; j_call: TRBJ2-1; clone_size: once; d_call: .; cdr3_aa: CASSLAPGVHEQFF; cdr3_nt: TGTGCCAGCAGCTTAGCGCCGGGAGTACACGAGCAGTTCTTC
v_call: TRBV3-1/TRBV3-2; j_call: TRBJ2-7; clone_size: .; d_call: .; cdr3_aa: CASSQDRGGWQVYEQYF; cdr3_nt: TGTGCCAGCAGCCAAGATAGGGGAGGATGGCAGGTCTACGAGCAGTACTTC
v_call: TRBV6-1; j_call: TRBJ2-1; clone_size: .; d_call: .; cdr3_aa: CASSDGLTSYNEQFF; cdr3_nt: TGTGCCAGCAGTGACGGACTTACCTCCTACAATGAGCAGTTCTTC
v_call: TRBV11-3; j_call: TRBJ1-5; clone_size: .; d_call: .; cdr3_aa: CASVGGGAYSNQPQHF; cdr3_nt: TGTGCCAGCGTAGGCGGGGGGGCATATAGCAATCAGCCCCAGCATTTT
v_call: TRBV5-1; j_call: TRBJ1-1; clone_size: .; d_call: TRBD1; cdr3_aa: CASSVAGTGSTEAFF; cdr3_nt: TGCGCCAGCAGCGTAGCCGGGACAGGGAGCACTGAAGCTTTCTTT
v_call: TRBV5-1; j_call: TRBJ2-1; clone_size: .; d_call: TRBD2; cdr3_aa: CASSQGGSYNEQFF; cdr3_nt: TGCGCCAGCAGCCAGGGAGGGTCCTACAATGAGCAGTTCTTC
v_call: TRBV25-1; j_call: TRBJ2-7; clone_size: .; d_call: .; cdr3_aa: CASSEGLEQYF; cdr3_nt: TGTGCCAGCAGTGAAGGCCTCGAGCAGTACTTC
v_call: TRBV29-1; j_call: TRBJ2-5; clone_size: .; d_call: .; cdr3_aa: CSVSGGLETQYF; cdr3_nt: TGCAGCGTGTCAGGAGGGCTGGAGACCCAGTACTTC
v_call: TRBV5-1; j_call: TRBJ2-3; clone_size: .; d_call: .; cdr3_aa: CASSLVGVDTDTQYF; cdr3_nt: TGCGCCAGCAGCTTGGTAGGGGTCGACACAGATACGCAGTATTTT
v_call: TRBV19; j_call: TRBJ1-4; clone_size: .; d_call: .; cdr3_aa: CASSTTQGINEKLFF; cdr3_nt: TGTGCCAGTAGTACGACGCAGGGGATAAATGAAAAACTGTTTTTT
v_call: TRBV24-1; j_call: TRBJ2-3; clone_size: .; d_call: TRBD1; cdr3_aa: CATQGQSTDTQYF; cdr3_nt: TGTGCCACCCAGGGACAGAGCACAGATACGCAGTATTTT
v_call: TRBV6-5; j_call: TRBJ2-7; clone_size: .; d_call: TRBD2; cdr3_aa: CASSSRGLAAYEQYF; cdr3_nt: TGTGCCAGCAGTTCCCGGGGACTAGCGGCCTACGAGCAGTACTTC
v_call: TRBV5-1; j_call: TRBJ2-7; clone_size: .; d_call: TRBD1; cdr3_aa: CASSPQDRAGEQYF; cdr3_nt: TGCGCCAGCAGCCCACAAGACAGGGCTGGCGAGCAGTACTTC
v_call: TRBV14; j_call: TRBJ2-7; clone_size: .; d_call: .; cdr3_aa: CASSQEVSRIDEQYF; cdr3_nt: TGTGCCAGCAGCCAAGAGGTTAGCCGGATTGACGAGCAGTACTTC
v_call: TRBV28; j_call: TRBJ2-5; clone_size: .; d_call: TRBD2; cdr3_aa: CASSLFLAAGPQETQYF; cdr3_nt: TGTGCCAGCAGTTTATTCCTCGCAGCGGGACCCCAAGAGACCCAGTACTTC
v_call: TRBV5-1; j_call: TRBJ2-1; clone_size: .; d_call: .; cdr3_aa: CASSLLSSVQNEQFF; cdr3_nt: TGCGCCAGCAGCTTGTTGTCATCAGTGCAGAATGAGCAGTTCTTC
v_call: TRBV11-3; j_call: TRBJ1-1; clone_size: .; d_call: .; cdr3_aa: CASSPETGSPEAFF; cdr3_nt: TGTGCCAGCAGCCCAGAGACAGGTAGCCCTGAAGCTTTCTTT
v_call: TRBV7-3; j_call: TRBJ2-5; clone_size: .; d_call: TRBD1; cdr3_aa: CASSRGQGETQYF; cdr3_nt: TGTGCCAGCAGCCGAGGACAGGGTGAGACCCAGTACTTC
v_call: TRBV4-2; j_call: TRBJ2-7; clone_size: once; d_call: .; cdr3_aa: CASSQGPGGMYEQYF; cdr3_nt: TGTGCCAGCAGCCAGGGGCCAGGAGGGATGTACGAGCAGTACTTC